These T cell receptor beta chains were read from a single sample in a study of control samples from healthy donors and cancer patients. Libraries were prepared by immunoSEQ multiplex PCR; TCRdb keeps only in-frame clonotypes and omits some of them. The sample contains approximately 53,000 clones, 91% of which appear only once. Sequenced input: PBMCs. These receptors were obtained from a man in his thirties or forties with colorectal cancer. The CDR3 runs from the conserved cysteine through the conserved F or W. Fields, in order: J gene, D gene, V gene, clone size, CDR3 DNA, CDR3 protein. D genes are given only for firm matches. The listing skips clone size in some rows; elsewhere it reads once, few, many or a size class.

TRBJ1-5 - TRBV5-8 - TGTGCCAGCAGCTTGGTCAGGGATTGGTATAACAATCAGCCCCAGCATTTT CASSLVRDWYNNQPQHF
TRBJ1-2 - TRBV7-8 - TGTGCCAGCAGCTTGACAGGAGCTTCCTATGGCTACACCTTC CASSLTGASYGYTF
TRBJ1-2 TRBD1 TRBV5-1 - TGCGCCAGCAGCTTGGATGGACAGGAGAGCTATGGCTACACCTTC CASSLDGQESYGYTF
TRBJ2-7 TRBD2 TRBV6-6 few TGTGCCAGCAGTGGATCAAGGCGGGGGGGCTCCTTCTACGAGCAGTACTTC CASSGSRRGGSFYEQYF
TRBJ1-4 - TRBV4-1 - TGCGCCAGCAGCCAAGATGGCGCAGGAGAGCGAAAACTGTTTTTT CASSQDGAGERKLFF
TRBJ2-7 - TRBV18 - TGTGCCAGCTCACCAAATAGGCCGGGCCTTGCGGCTTACGAGCAGTACTTC CASSPNRPGLAAYEQYF
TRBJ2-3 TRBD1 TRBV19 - TGTGCCAGTAGTAGAGGGACAGGCACAGATACGCAGTATTTT CASSRGTGTDTQYF
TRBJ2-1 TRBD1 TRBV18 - TGTGCCAGTCTCCGGGACAGGGAGGACAATGAGCAGTTCTTC CASLRDREDNEQFF
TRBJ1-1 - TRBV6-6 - TGTGCCAGCAGTTACTCTCTGTGGGACACTGAAGCTTTCTTT CASSYSLWDTEAFF
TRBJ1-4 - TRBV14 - TGTGCCAGCAGCCACCGCCGACGGGAAAAACTGTTTTTT CASSHRRREKLFF
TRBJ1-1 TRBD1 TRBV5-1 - TGCGCCAGCAGCTTCGGGACAGCCCCTGAAGCTTTCTTT CASSFGTAPEAFF
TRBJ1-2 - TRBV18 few TGTGCCAGCTCACCACCTAACAGGGCATATGGCTACACCTTC CASSPPNRAYGYTF
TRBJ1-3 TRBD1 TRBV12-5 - TGTGCTAGTGGTAGACAGGGGACTCGAAACACCATATATTTT CASGRQGTRNTIYF
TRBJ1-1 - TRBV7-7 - TGTGCTAGCAGTAGGGACGCGTGGACTGAAGCTTTCTTT CASSRDAWTEAFF
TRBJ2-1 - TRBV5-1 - TGCGCCAGCAGCTTTCTTTCCAATGAGCAGTTCTTC CASSFLSNEQFF
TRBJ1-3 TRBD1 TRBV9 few TGTGCCAGCAGCGTAGCTGGACAGGGAAGAATTCAAGACACCATATATTTT CASSVAGQGRIQDTIYF
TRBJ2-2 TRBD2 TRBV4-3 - TGCGCCAGCCGCCGCCAGCTCGGGAGGGGGGGCCTTCCGAACACCGGGGAGCTGTTTTTT CASRRQLGRGGLPNTGELFF
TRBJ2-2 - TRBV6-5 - TGTGCCAGCAGGGACAGCGCGAACACCGGGGAGCTGTTTTTT CASRDSANTGELFF
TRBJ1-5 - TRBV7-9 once TGTGCCAGCAGCTTAGGGGGGGGCCTATCAGAGCCCCAGCATTTT CASSLGGGLSEPQHF
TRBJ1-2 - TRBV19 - TGTGCCAGTAGTATTAGGGTACGGGGAAGAGGGAACTATGGCTACACCTTC CASSIRVRGRGNYGYTF
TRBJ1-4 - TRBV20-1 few TGCAGTGCTCAGGCAAATGAAAAACTGTTTTTT CSAQANEKLFF
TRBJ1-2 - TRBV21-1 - TGTGCCAGCACCCTATGGGGGGGCCGCTATGGCTACACCTTC CASTLWGGRYGYTF
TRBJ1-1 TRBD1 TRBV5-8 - TGTGCCAGCAGCTGGGGACAGCTGCGCACTGAAGCTTTCTTT CASSWGQLRTEAFF
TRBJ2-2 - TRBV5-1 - TGCGCCAGCAGCTTAGGAAACCTAGGGGCCGGGGAGCTGTTTTTT CASSLGNLGAGELFF